These T cell receptor beta chains were read from a single sample in a study of T cells in Graves' hyperthyroidism and ophthalmopathy. MiXCR, run by TCRdb on the multiplex PCR reads, gives a single entry per CDR3 protein. The sample carries approximately 100,000 distinct CDR3 sequences, about half recorded once. What was sequenced was blood. All receptors derive from a man in his forties or fifties with Graves' hyperthyroidism. Both conserved end residues are part of each CDR3. Fields, in order: J gene, D gene, clone size, V gene, CDR3 DNA, CDR3 protein. D genes are given only for firm matches. Size values are once, few and many counts, or a class for expanded clones, and some rows have none.

TRBJ2-7 - many TRBV12-5 TGTGCTAGTGGCGTAGACAGGCGACACGAGCAGTACTTC CASGVDRRHEQYF
TRBJ2-3 - many TRBV20-1 TGCAGTGCTAGAGCCATCATCAGGGTCACAGATACGCAGTATTTT CSARAIIRVTDTQYF
TRBJ2-2 TRBD2 few TRBV12-5 TGTGCTAGTGGTTTTCGGTCACTAGCGGGAGGGGGGGAGCTGTTTTTT CASGFRSLAGGGELFF
TRBJ2-7 - - TRBV29-1 TGCAGCGTTGAAGACCCGAACAGTCGGAACGAGCAGTACTTC CSVEDPNSRNEQYF
TRBJ1-1 - many TRBV5-1 TGCGCCAGCAGCGGGACGGAGGGGACTGAAGCTTTCTTT CASSGTEGTEAFF
TRBJ2-1 - many TRBV14 TGTGCCAGCAGTGGAGGGACCAATGAGCAGTTCTTC CASSGGTNEQFF
TRBJ2-1 TRBD2 many TRBV6-5 TGTGCCAGCAGTTACCACCGGACTAGCCTGGGTAGTCTGTTCTTC CASSYHRTSLGSLFF
TRBJ1-4 - many TRBV7-2 TGTGCCAGCTCCCCCCTGCAGGTTTCTAATGAAAAACTGTTTTTT CASSPLQVSNEKLFF
TRBJ2-1 - many TRBV5-1 TGCGCCAGCAGAAGGGGGGATGCAAATGAGCAGTTCTTC CASRRGDANEQFF
TRBJ2-1 TRBD2 - TRBV7-2 TGTGCCAGCAGCCTACCGACTAGCGGGAGCTCCTACAATGAGCAGTTCTTC CASSLPTSGSSYNEQFF
TRBJ2-5 - - TRBV7-6 TGTGCCAGCAGCTCCCTACCGGGGGAAGAGACCCAGTACTTC CASSSLPGEETQYF
TRBJ2-7 TRBD1 - TRBV15 TGTGCCACCAGCGCACCCGGGACAGGCCTTTACGAGCACTACTTC CATSAPGTGLYEHYF
TRBJ1-1 - once TRBV20-1 TGCAGTGCTATGGAGGGCGAGACTGAAGCTTTCTTT CSAMEGETEAFF
TRBJ2-7 TRBD1 many TRBV28 TGTGCCAGCAGGAGACAGGGAGCTCCGTGGGAGCAGTACTTC CASRRQGAPWEQYF
TRBJ1-2 - - TRBV30 TGTGCCTGGGTCCGTGAGTATGGCTACACCTTC CAWVREYGYTF
TRBJ2-2 - - TRBV7-2 TGTGCCAGCAGCCAAGAAGGCCCGTGGGAGCTGTTTTTT CASSQEGPWELFF
TRBJ2-1 - many TRBV20-1 TGCAGTGCTCACGATAGGACACCCTACAATGAGCAGTTCTTC CSAHDRTPYNEQFF
TRBJ1-4 - many TRBV20-1 TGCAGTGCTAGAATAGGGGAAAAACTGTTTTTT CSARIGEKLFF
TRBJ2-5 - - TRBV15 TGTGCCACCAGCAGAGGTATAGCGGAGTTCCAAGAGACCCAGTACTTC CATSRGIAEFQETQYF
TRBJ2-2 TRBD1 many TRBV7-2 TGTGCCAGCAGCCTCAGGGGGCGAAACCCCGGGGAGCTGTGTTTT CASSLRGRNPGELCF
TRBJ1-1 - - TRBV3-2 TGTGCCAGCAGCCAAGATTGGGCTAACACTGAAGCTTTCTTT CASSQDWANTEAFF
TRBJ1-5 TRBD1 - TRBV20-1 TGCAGTGCTAGAGACCCGGGACAGGGGGCAGGCAATCAGCCCCAGCATTTT CSARDPGQGAGNQPQHF
TRBJ1-5 - many TRBV9 TGTGCCAGCAGCTCGGAGGGGGTCAGCAATCAGCCCCAGCATTTT CASSSEGVSNQPQHF
TRBJ2-3 - many TRBV20-1 TGCAGTGCCTCCGGTACTACGCAGTATTTT CSASGTTQYF
TRBJ2-7 - - TRBV10-3 TGTGCCACGAACGAAGGGTACGAGCAGTACTTC CATNEGYEQYF
TRBJ2-7 - - TRBV7-2 TGTGCCAGCAGTCGCACAAACTCCTACGAGCAGCACTTC CASSRTNSYEQHF
TRBJ1-2 - many TRBV6-6 TGTGCCAGCAGTTACACAGGTCTGAGTTATGGCTACACCTTC CASSYTGLSYGYTF
TRBJ1-1 - many TRBV24-1 TGTGCCACCAGTGCCCAGCGGGGAGGTGGAAAGAACACTGAAGCTTTCTTT CATSAQRGGGKNTEAFF
TRBJ2-7 - - TRBV24-1 TGTGCCACCAGTGATTGGACATCCTACGAGCAGTACTTC CATSDWTSYEQYF
TRBJ1-6 - - TRBV25-1 TGTGCCAGCAGTGCCGACAATTCACCCCTCCACTTT CASSADNSPLHF
TRBJ2-5 TRBD2 few TRBV30 TGTGCCTGGAGTGGGACTAGCGTGAAAGAGACCCAGTACTTC CAWSGTSVKETQYF
TRBJ1-2 - once TRBV7-2 TGTGCCAGCAGCCTACCGACTAACTATGTCTACACCTTC CASSLPTNYVYTF
TRBJ2-2 - many TRBV19 TGTGCCAGTAGTAAGGGGAGCGGGACCGGGGAGCTGTTTTTT CASSKGSGTGELFF
TRBJ1-1 - - TRBV5-5 TGTGCCAGCAGCTTTAGTAGCGGGACTGAAGCTTTCTTT CASSFSSGTEAFF
TRBJ2-1 - many TRBV11-2 TGTGCCAGCGGAGTCTACAATGAGCAGTTCTTC CASGVYNEQFF
TRBJ1-6 - - TRBV2 TGTGCCAGCGGGCAGGATAATAGTTCACCCCTCCACTTT CASGQDNSSPLHF
TRBJ1-4 - - TRBV7-2 TGTGCCAGCAGGCCAGGTGGCGCAACTAATGAAAAACTGTTTTTT CASRPGGATNEKLFF
TRBJ2-7 TRBD1 many TRBV20-1 TGCAGTGCTACCCAGCCGGGGACAGCCGGCGAGCAGTACTTC CSATQPGTAGEQYF
TRBJ1-5 - - TRBV6-2/TRBV6-3 TGTGCCAGCAGTAAATTCGGGGCCAAGGGGCAGCCCCAGCATTTT CASSKFGAKGQPQHF
TRBJ1-4 TRBD1 - TRBV7-2 TGTGCCAGCAGCTTAGGGACAGGGGAAAAACTGTTTTTT CASSLGTGEKLFF
TRBJ2-5 - once TRBV6-6 TGTACCACCGGGTTTCCCAACCAAGAGACCCAGTACTTC CTTGFPNQETQYF
TRBJ1-4 TRBD1 many TRBV20-1 TGCAGTGCTTCACAGGGGGCCATTGAAAAACTGTTTTTT CSASQGAIEKLFF
TRBJ2-1 - many TRBV10-1 TGCGCCAGCAGTTACGGGGGGCCCAACAATGAGCAGTTCTTC CASSYGGPNNEQFF
TRBJ1-5 - - TRBV7-8 TGTGCCAGCAGCTTACACAGGTTTGGGAGCAATCAGCCCCAGCATTTT CASSLHRFGSNQPQHF
TRBJ2-7 - once TRBV12-3/TRBV12-4 TGTGCCAGCAGTTTAGCGCACGGTCGGGCCTACGAGCGGTACTTC CASSLAHGRAYERYF
TRBJ2-1 - many TRBV6-4 TGTGCCAGCAGCTCGGGTCCTTACAATGAGCAGTTCTTC CASSSGPYNEQFF
TRBJ2-1 TRBD1 few TRBV28 TGTGCCAGCAGTCTACCGGGACAGGGGTATGGTGAGCAGTTCTTC CASSLPGQGYGEQFF
TRBJ1-1 - - TRBV29-1 TGCAGCATTTGTCGGGACAAGGAATACACTGAAGCTTTCTTT CSICRDKEYTEAFF
TRBJ2-7 - many TRBV7-9 TGTGCCAGCAGCTTCCTAGCCTACGAGCAGTACTTC CASSFLAYEQYF
TRBJ2-5 TRBD2 many TRBV12-3/TRBV12-4 TGTGCCAGCAGTTTGGCTAGCGGGGGGTTAGAGACCCAGTACTTC CASSLASGGLETQYF
TRBJ2-5 - - TRBV2 TGTGCCAGTGGGGGCCCTACCCAAGAGACCCAGTACTTC CASGGPTQETQYF
TRBJ1-6 - once TRBV9 TGTGCCAGCAGCGCAGCGCGATCACCCCTCCACTTT CASSAARSPLHF
TRBJ1-5 TRBD1 - TRBV11-2 TGTGCCAGCAGCTTAGTGGGGACAGGGGGTCAGCCCCAGCATTTT CASSLVGTGGQPQHF
TRBJ1-5 - few TRBV11-2 TGTGCCAGCAGTCGTTTGGACGGAACCCAGCATTTT CASSRLDGTQHF
TRBJ2-7 TRBD2 many TRBV20-1 TGCAGTGCTAGAAGGGCCGGACTAGCGGGAGAAGGATTCCTTTACTTC CSARRAGLAGEGFLYF